The entry below gives a single T cell receptor beta chain sequence along with its context. A multiplex PCR was run with 60 Vbeta primers and 13 Jbeta primers. Generated by immunoSEQ multiplex PCR, the TCRdb table keeps only in-frame clones and is missing some. The sample lists about 62,000 clones, roughly 77% occurring once. The entry originates in a study of cytomegalovirus exposure and HLA in healthy donors. Germline V gene sequence: CDR1 MGHDK, CDR2 SYGVNS. V trimming: 3 bases; J trimming: 3 bases; junction bases outside the gene matches: 7. The CDR3 spans 16 residues. The sequence came from a woman between 25 and 40 years old in good health and CMV-seronegative. The material sequenced was PBMCs. V gene TRBV25-1 combines with J gene TRBJ2-1, with 8 positions matching TRBD2. The CDR3 DNA sequence: TGTGCCAGCAGTGAGAATAGCGGGAACTACTACAATGAGCAGTTCTTC. Residues: CASSENSGNYYNEQFF.